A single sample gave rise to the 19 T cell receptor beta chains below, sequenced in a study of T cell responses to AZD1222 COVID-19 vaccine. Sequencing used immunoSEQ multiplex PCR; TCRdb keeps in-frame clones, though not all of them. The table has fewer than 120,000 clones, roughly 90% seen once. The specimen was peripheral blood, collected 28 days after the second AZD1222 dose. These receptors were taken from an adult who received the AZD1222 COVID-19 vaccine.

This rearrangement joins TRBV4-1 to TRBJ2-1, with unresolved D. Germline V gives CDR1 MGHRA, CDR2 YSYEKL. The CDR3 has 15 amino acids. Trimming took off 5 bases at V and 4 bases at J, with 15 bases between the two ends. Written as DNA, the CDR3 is TGCGCCAGCAGCGAACAAGAAAGGGTTTACAATGAGCAGTTCTTC. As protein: CASSEQERVYNEQFF.

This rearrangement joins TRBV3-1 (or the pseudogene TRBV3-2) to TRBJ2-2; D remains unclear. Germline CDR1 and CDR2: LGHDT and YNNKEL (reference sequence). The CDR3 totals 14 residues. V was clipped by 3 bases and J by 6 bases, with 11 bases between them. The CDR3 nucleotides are TGTGCCAGCAGCCAGGGTCGAAGCGCCGGGGAGCTGTTTTTT. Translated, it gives CASSQGRSAGELFF.

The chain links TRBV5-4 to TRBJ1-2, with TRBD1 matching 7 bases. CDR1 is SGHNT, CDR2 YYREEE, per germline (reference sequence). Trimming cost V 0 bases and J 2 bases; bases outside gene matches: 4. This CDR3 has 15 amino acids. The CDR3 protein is CASSLVDRANYGYTF. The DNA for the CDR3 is TGTGCCAGCAGCTTGGTCGACAGGGCCAACTATGGCTACACCTTC. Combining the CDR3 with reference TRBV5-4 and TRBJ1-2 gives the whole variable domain ETGVTQSPTHLIKTRGQQVTLRCSSQSGHNTVSWYQQALGQGPQFIFQYYREEENGRGNFPPRFSGLQFPNYSSELNVNALELDDSALYLCASSLVDRANYGYTFGSGTRLTVV.

DNA for the CDR3: TGCGCCAGCAGCATGGGACACCCGAACACCGGGGAGCTGTTTTTT. Its translation: CASSMGHPNTGELFF. This chain links TRBV5-1 with TRBJ2-2; TRBD1 is a possible D gene (6 bases). This CDR3 is 15 amino acids long. Germline V gene lookup returns CDR1 SGHRS and CDR2 YFSETQ. Trimming took 4 bases from V and 0 from J, leaving 10 bases between them.

This CDR3 is CASSPRSGETQYF. The CDR3 DNA reads TGTGCCAGCTCACCCCGATCAGGAGAGACCCAGTACTTC. The genes are TRBV18 and TRBJ2-5; D uncertain. The CDR3 runs to 13 residues. The V and J ends lost 3 bases and 4 bases respectively, with 9 bases between them. The V gene's germline CDR1 is KGHSH and CDR2 LQKENI.

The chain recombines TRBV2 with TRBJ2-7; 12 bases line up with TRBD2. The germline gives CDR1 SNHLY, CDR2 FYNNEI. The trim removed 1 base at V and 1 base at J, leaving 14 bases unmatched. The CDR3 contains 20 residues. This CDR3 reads CASSEGLAGDFIIRSYEQYF. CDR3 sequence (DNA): TGTGCCAGCAGTGAAGGACTAGCGGGAGACTTTATAATAAGATCCTACGAGCAGTACTTC. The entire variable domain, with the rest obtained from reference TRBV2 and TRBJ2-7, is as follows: EPEVTQTPSHQVTQMGQEVILRCVPISNHLYFYWYRQILGQKVEFLVSFYNNEISEKSEIFDDQFSVERPDGSNFTLKIRSTKLEDSAMYFCASSEGLAGDFIIRSYEQYFGPGTRLTVT.

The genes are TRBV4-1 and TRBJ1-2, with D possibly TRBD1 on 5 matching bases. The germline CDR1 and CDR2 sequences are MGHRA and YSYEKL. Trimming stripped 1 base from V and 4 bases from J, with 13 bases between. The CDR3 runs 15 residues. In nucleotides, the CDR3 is TGCGCCAGCAGCCAAGCAGGGTATATCAGCTATGGCTACACCTTC. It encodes CASSQAGYISYGYTF.

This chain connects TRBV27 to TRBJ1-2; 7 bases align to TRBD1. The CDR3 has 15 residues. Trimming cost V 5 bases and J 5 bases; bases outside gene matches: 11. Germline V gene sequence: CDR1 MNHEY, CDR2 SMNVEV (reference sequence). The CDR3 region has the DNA TGTGCCAGCAGTCCTCCGGGACAGCCCGTTTATGGCTACACCTTC. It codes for CASSPPGQPVYGYTF.

The CDR3 DNA follows: TGTGCCAGCAGCCCTGGGACAACCCAAGAGACCCAGTACTTC. Translation: CASSPGTTQETQYF. V and J are TRBV3-1 (or the pseudogene TRBV3-2) and TRBJ2-5; D possibly corresponds to TRBD1 (6 bases). The CDR3 has 14 residues. The V end lost 4 bases, the J end lost 1 base, and 10 bases lay between the germline ends. Germline CDR1 is LGHDT and CDR2 is YNNKEL (reference sequence).

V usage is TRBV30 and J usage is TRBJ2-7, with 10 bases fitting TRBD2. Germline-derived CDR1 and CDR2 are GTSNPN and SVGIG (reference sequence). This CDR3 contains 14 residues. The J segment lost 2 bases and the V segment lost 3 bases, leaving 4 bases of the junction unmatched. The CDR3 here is CAWRITSGTYEQYF. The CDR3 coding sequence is TGTGCCTGGAGGATAACTAGCGGGACCTACGAGCAGTACTTC.

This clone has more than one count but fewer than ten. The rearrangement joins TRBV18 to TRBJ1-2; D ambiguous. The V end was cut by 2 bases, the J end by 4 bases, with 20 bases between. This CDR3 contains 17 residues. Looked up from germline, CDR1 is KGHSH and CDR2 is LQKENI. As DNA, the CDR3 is TGTGCCAGCTCACCAGGTATTCTTGAAGCGGTGGGCTATGGCTACACCTTC. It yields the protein CASSPGILEAVGYGYTF.

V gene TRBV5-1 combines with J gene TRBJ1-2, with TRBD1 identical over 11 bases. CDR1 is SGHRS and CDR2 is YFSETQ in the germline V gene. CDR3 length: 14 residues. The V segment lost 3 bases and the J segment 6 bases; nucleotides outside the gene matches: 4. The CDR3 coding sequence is TGCGCCAGCAGCTCAGGACAGGGGGCAGATGGCTACACCTTC. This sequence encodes CASSSGQGADGYTF.

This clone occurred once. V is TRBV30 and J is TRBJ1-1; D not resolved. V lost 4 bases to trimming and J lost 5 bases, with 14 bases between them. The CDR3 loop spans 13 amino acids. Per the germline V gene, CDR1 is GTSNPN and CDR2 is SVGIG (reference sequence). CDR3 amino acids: CAWTARRETEAFF. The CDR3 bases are TGTGCCTGGACCGCGCGTCGGGAGACTGAAGCTTTCTTT.

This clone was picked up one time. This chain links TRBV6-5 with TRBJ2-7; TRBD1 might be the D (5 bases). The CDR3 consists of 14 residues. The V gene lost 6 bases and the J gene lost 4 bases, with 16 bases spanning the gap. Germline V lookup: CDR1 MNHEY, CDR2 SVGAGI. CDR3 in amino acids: CASSRSQGNYEQYF. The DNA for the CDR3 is TGTGCCAGCAGCCGGTCTCAGGGAAATTACGAGCAGTACTTC.

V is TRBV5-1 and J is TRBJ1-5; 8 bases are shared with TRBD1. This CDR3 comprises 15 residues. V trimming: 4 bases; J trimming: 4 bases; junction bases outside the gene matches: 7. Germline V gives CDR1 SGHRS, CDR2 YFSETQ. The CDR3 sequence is CASSPPGQENQPQHF. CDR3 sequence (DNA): TGCGCCAGCAGCCCTCCGGGACAGGAGAATCAGCCCCAGCATTTT.

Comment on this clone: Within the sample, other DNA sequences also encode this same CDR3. CDR3 residues: CASSRRTTGLLETQYF. The CDR3 DNA reads TGTGCCAGCAGCAGAAGGACTACCGGGCTGTTGGAGACCCAGTACTTC. J is TRBJ2-5 and V is TRBV5-4, with TRBD2 as a possible D gene (6 bases). Germline V gene lookup returns CDR1 SGHNT and CDR2 YYREEE (reference sequence). Between the trimmed V and J ends, which lost 4 bases and 5 bases, there was a span of 21 bases. The CDR3 extends over 16 amino acids.

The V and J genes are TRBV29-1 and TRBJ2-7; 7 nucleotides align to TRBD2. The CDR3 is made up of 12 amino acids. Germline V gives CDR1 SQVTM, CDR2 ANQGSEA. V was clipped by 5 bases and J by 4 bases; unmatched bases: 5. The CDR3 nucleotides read TGCAGCGTTCGGGGGGAGAAGTACGAGCAGTACTTC. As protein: CSVRGEKYEQYF.

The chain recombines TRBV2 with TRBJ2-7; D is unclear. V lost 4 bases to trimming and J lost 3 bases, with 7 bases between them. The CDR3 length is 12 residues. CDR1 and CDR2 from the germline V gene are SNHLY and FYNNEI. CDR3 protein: CASSVGNYEQYF. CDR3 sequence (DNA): TGTGCCAGCAGTGTCGGCAACTACGAGCAGTACTTC.

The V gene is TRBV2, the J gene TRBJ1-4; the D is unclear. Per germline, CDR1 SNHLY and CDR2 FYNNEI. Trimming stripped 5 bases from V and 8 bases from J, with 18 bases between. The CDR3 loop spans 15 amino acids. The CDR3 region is CASSREAVSGEKLFF. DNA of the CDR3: TGTGCCAGCAGTCGAGAAGCGGTCAGCGGGGAAAAACTGTTTTTT.